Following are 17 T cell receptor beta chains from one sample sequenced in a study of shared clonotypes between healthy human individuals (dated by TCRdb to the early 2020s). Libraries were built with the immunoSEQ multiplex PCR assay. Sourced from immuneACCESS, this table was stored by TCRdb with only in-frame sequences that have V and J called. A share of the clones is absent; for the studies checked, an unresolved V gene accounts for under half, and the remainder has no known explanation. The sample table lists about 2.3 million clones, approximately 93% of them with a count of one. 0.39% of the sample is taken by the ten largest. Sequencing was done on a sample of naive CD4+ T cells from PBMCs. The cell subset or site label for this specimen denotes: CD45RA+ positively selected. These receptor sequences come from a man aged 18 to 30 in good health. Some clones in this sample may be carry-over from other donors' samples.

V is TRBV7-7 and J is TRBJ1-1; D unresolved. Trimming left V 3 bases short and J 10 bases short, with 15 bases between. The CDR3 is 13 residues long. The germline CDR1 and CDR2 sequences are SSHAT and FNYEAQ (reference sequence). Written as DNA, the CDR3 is TGTGCCAGCAGCTTTTTCTCTGTCGTTTCAGCTTTCTTT. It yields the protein CASSFFSVVSAFF.

The CDR3 sequence is CASRPGLGWRYEQYF. DNA for the CDR3: TGCGCCAGCAGGCCGGGACTAGGGTGGCGCTACGAGCAGTACTTC. V and J are TRBV5-1 and TRBJ2-7; 8 nucleotides line up with TRBD2. This CDR3 region has 15 residues. J was trimmed by 3 bases and V by 5 bases; bases with no gene match: 10. Germline lookup yields CDR1 SGHRS and CDR2 YFSETQ.

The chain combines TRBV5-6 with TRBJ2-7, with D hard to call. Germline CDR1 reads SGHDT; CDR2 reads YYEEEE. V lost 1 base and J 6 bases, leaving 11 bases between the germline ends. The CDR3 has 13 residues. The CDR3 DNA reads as TGTGCCAGCAGCTTGTTCGGGCCCTTCGAGCAGTACTTC. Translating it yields CASSLFGPFEQYF. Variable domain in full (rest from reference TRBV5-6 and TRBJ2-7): DAGVTQSPTHLIKTRGQQVTLRCSPKSGHDTVSWYQQALGQGPQFIFQYYEEEERQRGNFPDRFSGHQFPNYSSELNVNALLLGDSALYLCASSLFGPFEQYFGPGTRLTVT.

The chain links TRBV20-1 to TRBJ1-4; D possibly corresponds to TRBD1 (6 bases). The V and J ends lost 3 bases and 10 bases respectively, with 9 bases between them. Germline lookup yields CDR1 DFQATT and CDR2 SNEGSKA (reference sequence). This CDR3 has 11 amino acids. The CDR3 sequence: CSASQGIKLFF. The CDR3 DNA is TGCAGTGCTAGCCAGGGGATAAAACTGTTTTTT.

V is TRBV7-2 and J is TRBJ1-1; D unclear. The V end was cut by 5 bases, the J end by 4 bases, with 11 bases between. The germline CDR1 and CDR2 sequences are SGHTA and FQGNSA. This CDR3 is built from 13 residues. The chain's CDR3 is CASSTSRGTEAFF. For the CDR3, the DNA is TGTGCCAGCAGCACCTCTCGGGGCACTGAAGCTTTCTTT. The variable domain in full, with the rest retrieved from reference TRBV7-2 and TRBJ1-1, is GAGVSQSPSNKVTEKGKDVELRCDPISGHTALYWYRQSLGQGLEFLIYFQGNSAPDKSGLPSDRFSAERTGGSVSTLTIQRTQQEDSAVYLCASSTSRGTEAFFGQGTRLTVV.

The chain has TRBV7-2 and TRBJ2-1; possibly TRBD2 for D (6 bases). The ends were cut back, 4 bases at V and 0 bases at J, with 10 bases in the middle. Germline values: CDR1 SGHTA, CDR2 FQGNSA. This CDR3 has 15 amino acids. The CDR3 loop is CASSSDGSSYNEQFF. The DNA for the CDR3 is TGTGCCAGCAGCTCGGACGGGAGCTCCTACAATGAGCAGTTCTTC.

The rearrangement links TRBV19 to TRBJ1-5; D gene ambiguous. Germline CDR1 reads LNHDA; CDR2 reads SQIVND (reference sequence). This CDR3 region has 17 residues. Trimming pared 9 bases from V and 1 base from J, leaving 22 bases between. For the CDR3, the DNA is TGTGCCAGCCAGCAGCGGAGGGCGGGCTTCAGCAATCAGCCCCAGCATTTT. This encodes CASQQRRAGFSNQPQHF. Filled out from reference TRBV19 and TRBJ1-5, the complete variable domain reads DGGITQSPKYLFRKEGQNVTLSCEQNLNHDAMYWYRQDPGQGLRLIYYSQIVNDFQKGDIAEGYSVSREKKESFPLTVTSAQKNPTAFYLCASQQRRAGFSNQPQHFGDGTRLSIL.

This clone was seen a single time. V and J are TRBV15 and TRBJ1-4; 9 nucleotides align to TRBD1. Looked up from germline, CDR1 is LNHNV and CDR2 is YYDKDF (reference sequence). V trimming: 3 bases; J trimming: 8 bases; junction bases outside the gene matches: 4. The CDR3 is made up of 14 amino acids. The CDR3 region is CATSRGQGKEKLFF. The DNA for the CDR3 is TGTGCCACCAGCAGGGGACAGGGAAAAGAAAAACTGTTTTTT.

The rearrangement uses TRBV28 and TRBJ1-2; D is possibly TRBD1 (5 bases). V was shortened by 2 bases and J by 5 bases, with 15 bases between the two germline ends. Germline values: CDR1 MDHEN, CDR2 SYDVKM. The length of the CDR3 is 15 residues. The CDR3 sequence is CASSLQPGLGYGYTF. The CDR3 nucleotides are TGTGCCAGCAGTTTACAGCCGGGACTCGGGTATGGCTACACCTTC.

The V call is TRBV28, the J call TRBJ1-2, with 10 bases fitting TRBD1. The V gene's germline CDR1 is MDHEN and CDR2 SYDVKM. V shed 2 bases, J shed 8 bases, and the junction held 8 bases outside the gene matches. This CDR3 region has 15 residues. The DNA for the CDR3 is TGTGCCAGCAGTTTAAGGGACAGGGGATGGGAAGGCTACACCTTC. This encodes CASSLRDRGWEGYTF.

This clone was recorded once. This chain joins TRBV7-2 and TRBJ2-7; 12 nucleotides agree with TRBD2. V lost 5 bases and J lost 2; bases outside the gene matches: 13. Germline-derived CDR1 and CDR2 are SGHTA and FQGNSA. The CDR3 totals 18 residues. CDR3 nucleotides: TGTGCCAGCAGCCGCCCTAGCGGGAGGGCCGATAGCCCCTACGAGCAGTACTTC. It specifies CASSRPSGRADSPYEQYF. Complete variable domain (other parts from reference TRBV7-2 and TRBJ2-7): GAGVSQSPSNKVTEKGKDVELRCDPISGHTALYWYRQSLGQGLEFLIYFQGNSAPDKSGLPSDRFSAERTGGSVSTLTIQRTQQEDSAVYLCASSRPSGRADSPYEQYFGPGTRLTVT.

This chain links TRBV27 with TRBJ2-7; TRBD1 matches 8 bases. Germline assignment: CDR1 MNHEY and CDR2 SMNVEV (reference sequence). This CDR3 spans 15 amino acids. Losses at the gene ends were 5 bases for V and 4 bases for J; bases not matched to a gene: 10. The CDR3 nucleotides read TGTGCCAGCAGTGGAAGGACAGGGCCCACATACGAGCAGTACTTC. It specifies CASSGRTGPTYEQYF.

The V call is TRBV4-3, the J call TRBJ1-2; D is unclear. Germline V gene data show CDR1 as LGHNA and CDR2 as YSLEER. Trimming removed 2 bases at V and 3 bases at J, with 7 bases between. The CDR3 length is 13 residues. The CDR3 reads CASSQLRDYGYTF. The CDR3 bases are TGCGCCAGCAGCCAACTGCGGGACTATGGCTACACCTTC.

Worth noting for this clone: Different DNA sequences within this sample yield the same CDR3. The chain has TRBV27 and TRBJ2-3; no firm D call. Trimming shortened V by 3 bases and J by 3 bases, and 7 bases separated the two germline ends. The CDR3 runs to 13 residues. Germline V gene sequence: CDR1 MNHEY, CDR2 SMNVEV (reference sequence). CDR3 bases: TGTGCCAGCAGTTTGCTGCGAACAGATACGCAGTATTTT. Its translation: CASSLLRTDTQYF.

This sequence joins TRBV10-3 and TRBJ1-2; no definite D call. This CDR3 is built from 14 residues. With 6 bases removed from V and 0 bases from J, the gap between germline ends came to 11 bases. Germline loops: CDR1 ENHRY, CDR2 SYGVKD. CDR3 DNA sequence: TGTGCCATCAGCGAGGGTGCAGCTAACTATGGCTACACCTTC. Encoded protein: CAISEGAANYGYTF.

The CDR3 nucleotides read TGTGCCAGCAGTGAGAGGGGATCGACGGAGTTCTTC. Residues: CASSERGSTEFF. The chain links TRBV2 to TRBJ2-1, with D perhaps matching TRBD1 or TRBD2 (5 bases each). With 3 bases removed from V and 14 bases from J, the gap between germline ends came to 14 bases. Germline V gives CDR1 SNHLY, CDR2 FYNNEI. The CDR3 totals 12 residues.

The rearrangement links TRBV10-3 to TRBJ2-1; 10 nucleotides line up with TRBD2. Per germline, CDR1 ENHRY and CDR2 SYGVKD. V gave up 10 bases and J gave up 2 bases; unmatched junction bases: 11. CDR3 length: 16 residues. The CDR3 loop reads CATGPTSGVTYNEQFF. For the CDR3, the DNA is TGTGCCACCGGTCCTACTAGCGGGGTTACCTACAATGAGCAGTTCTTC.